This T cell receptor (beta chain) was documented in a study of identical twins. Study findings and constraints: Invariant MAIT and iNKT cells could partly confound zero-insertion analyses. Monozygotic twins shared more out-of-frame TCR alpha than recombination models predicted.

In the case of this clonotype: Its cognate antigen is unknown.

TCRdb reanalysed the 5' RACE reads using MiXCR and keeps one entry per CDR3 protein. The data contain a few hundred thousand distinct CDR3 sequences, roughly 9.9% of them singletons. Deletions cut 3 bases from V and 4 bases from J, with 13 bases between. Germline V gives CDR1 SGHRS, CDR2 YFSETQ. CDR3 length: 14 residues. The same data also contributed to another study, on yellow fever vaccine responses in identical twins.

The V and J genes are TRBV5-1 and TRBJ1-1; a possible D gene is TRBD1 (6 bases). The specimen sequenced was PBMCs. This clonotype was obtained from a young woman in good health. The CDR3 region has the DNA TGCGCCAGCAGCTCGGACCTCAGGGGCACTGAAGCTTTCTTT. Residues: CASSSDLRGTEAFF.